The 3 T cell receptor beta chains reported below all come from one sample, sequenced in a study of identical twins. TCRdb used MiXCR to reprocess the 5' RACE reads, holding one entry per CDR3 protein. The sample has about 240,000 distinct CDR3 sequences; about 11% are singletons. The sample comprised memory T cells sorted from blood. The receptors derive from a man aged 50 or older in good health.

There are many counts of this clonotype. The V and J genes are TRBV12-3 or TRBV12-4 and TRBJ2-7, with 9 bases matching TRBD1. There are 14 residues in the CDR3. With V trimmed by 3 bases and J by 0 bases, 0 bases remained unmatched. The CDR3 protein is CASSLTGGSYEQYF. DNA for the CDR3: TGTGCCAGCAGTTTGACAGGGGGCTCCTACGAGCAGTACTTC.

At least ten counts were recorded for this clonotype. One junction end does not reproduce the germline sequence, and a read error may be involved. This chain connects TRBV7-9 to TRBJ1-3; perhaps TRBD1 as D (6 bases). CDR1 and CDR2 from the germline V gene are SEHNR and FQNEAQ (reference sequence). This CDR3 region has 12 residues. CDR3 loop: CASSLDSRDTDF. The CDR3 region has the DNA TGTGCCAGCAGCTTAGACTCCCGGGACACGGATTTT.

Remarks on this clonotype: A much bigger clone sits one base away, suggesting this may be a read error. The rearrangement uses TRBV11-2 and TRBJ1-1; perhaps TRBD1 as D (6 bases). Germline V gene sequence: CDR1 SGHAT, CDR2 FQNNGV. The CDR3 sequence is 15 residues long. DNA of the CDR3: TGTGCCAGCAGCGACATACAGGGTATGAACGCTGAAGCTTTCTTT. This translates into CASSDIQGMNAEAFF.